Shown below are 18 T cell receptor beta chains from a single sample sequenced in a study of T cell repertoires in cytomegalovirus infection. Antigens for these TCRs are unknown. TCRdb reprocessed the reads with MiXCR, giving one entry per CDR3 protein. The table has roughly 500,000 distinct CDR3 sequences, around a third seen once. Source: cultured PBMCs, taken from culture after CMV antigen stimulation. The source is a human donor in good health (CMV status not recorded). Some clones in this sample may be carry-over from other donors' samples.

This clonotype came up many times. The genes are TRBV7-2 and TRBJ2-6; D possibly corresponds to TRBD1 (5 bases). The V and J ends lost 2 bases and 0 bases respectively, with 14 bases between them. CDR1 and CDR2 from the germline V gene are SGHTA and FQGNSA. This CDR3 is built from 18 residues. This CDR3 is CASSLNRAGISGANVLTF. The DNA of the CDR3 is TGTGCCAGCAGCTTAAATAGAGCAGGGATCTCTGGGGCCAACGTCCTGACTTTC.

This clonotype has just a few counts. DNA of the CDR3: TGTGCCAGCAGCTTGGCGGGACAGGGGACTGATGAGCAGTTCTTC. Translating it yields CASSLAGQGTDEQFF. The chain has TRBV5-4 and TRBJ2-1; 10 bases are a match to TRBD1. This CDR3 region has 15 residues. The junction had 5 bases not matched to a gene; V was cut back by 0 bases and J by 8 bases. From germline, CDR1 is SGHNT and CDR2 YYREEE (reference sequence). Using reference TRBV5-4 and TRBJ2-1 for the parts outside the CDR3, the full variable domain is ETGVTQSPTHLIKTRGQQVTLRCSSQSGHNTVSWYQQALGQGPQFIFQYYREEENGRGNFPPRFSGLQFPNYSSELNVNALELDDSALYLCASSLAGQGTDEQFFGPGTRLTVL.

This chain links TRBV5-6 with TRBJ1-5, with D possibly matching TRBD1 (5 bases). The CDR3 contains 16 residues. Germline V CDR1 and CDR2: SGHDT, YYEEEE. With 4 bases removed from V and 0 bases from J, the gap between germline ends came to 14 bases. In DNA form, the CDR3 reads TGTGCCAGCAGCCGACTTGGGGGACCTAGCAATCAGCCCCAGCATTTT. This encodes CASSRLGGPSNQPQHF.

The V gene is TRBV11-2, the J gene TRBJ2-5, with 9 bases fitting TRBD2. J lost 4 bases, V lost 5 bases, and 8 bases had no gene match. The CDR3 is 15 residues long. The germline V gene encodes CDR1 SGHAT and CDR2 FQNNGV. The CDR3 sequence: CASSPISGRRETQYF. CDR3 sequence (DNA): TGTGCCAGCAGCCCGATAAGCGGGAGGCGAGAGACCCAGTACTTC.

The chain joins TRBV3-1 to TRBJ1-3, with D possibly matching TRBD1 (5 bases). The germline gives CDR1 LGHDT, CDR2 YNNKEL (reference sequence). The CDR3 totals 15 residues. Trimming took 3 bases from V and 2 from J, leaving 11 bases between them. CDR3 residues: CASSQPGGAGNTIYF. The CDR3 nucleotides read TGTGCCAGCAGCCAGCCGGGGGGGGCTGGAAACACCATATATTTT. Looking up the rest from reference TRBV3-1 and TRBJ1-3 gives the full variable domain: DTAVSQTPKYLVTQMGNDKSIKCEQNLGHDTMYWYKQDSKKFLKIMFSYNNKELIINETVPNRFSPKSPDKAHLNLHINSLELGDSAVYFCASSQPGGAGNTIYFGEGSWLTVV.

The chain's CDR3 is CASSGQGGTNEQFF. In DNA form, the CDR3 reads TGTGCCAGCAGCGGACAGGGGGGAACAAATGAGCAGTTCTTC. This chain uses TRBV6-2 or TRBV6-3 with TRBJ2-1, with 10 bases aligning to TRBD1. The V gene's germline CDR1 is MNHEY and CDR2 SVGEGT. The CDR3 spans 14 residues. The trim removed 6 bases at V and 7 bases at J, leaving 6 bases unmatched.

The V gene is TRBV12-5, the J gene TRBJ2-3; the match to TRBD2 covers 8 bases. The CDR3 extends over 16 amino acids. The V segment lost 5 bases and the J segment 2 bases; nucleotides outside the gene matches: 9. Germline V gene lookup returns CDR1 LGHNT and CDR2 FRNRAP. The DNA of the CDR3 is TGTGCTAGTGGTATACAGCGGGAGCCAACCACAGATACGCAGTATTTT. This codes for CASGIQREPTTDTQYF.

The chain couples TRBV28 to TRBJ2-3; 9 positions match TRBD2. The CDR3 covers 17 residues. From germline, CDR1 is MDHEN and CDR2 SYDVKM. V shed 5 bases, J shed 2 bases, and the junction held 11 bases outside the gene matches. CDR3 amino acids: CASSPRTSEALTDTQYF. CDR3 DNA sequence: TGTGCCAGCAGTCCCAGGACTAGCGAGGCCCTCACAGATACGCAGTATTTT.

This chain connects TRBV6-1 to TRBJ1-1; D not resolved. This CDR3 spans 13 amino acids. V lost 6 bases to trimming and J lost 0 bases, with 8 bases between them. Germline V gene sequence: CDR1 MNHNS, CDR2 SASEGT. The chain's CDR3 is CASRSQMNTEAFF. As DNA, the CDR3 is TGTGCCAGCAGATCACAGATGAACACTGAAGCTTTCTTT.

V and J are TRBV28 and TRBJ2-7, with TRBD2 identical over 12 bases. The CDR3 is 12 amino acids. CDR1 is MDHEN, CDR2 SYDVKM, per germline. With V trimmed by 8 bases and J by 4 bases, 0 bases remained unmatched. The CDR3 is CASGLAGYEQYF. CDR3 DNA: TGTGCCAGCGGACTAGCGGGGTACGAGCAGTACTTC.

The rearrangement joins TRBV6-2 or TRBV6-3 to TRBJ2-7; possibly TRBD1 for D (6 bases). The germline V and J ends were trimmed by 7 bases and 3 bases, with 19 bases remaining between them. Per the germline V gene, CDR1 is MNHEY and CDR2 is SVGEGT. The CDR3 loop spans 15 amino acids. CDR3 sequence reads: CASTDRDTPIYEQYF. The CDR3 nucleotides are TGTGCCAGCACCGACCGGGACACTCCCATCTACGAGCAGTACTTC.

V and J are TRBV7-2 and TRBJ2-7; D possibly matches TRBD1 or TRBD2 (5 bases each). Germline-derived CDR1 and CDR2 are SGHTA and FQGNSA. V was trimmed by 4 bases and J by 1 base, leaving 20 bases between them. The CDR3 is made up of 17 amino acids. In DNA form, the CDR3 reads TGTGCCAGCAGCTCCCGGGGCTCGACTGAGTATTCCTACGAGCAGTACTTC. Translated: CASSSRGSTEYSYEQYF.

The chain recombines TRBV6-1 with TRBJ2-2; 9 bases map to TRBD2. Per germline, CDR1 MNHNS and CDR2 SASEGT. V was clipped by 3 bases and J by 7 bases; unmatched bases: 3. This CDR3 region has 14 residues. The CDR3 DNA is TGTGCCAGCAGTGAGGGACTAGCATTCGGGGAGCTGTTTTTT. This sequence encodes CASSEGLAFGELFF.

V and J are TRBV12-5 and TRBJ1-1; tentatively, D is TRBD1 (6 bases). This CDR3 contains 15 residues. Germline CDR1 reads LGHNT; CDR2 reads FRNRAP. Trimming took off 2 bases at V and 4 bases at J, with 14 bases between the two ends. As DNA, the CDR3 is TGTGCTAGTGGTTTGACCCAGGGGCGGACCACTGAAGCTTTCTTT. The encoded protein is CASGLTQGRTTEAFF.

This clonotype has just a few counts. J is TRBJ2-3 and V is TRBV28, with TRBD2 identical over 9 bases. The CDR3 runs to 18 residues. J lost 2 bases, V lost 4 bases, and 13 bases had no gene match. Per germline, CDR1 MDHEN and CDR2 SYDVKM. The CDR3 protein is CASSSPSGGRVVTDTQYF. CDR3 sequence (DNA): TGTGCCAGCAGTTCCCCATCCGGCGGGAGGGTTGTCACAGATACGCAGTATTTT. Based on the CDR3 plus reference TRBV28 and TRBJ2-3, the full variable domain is DVKVTQSSRYLVKRTGEKVFLECVQDMDHENMFWYRQDPGLGLRLIYFSYDVKMKEKGDIPEGYSVSREKKERFSLILESASTNQTSMYLCASSSPSGGRVVTDTQYFGPGTRLTVL.

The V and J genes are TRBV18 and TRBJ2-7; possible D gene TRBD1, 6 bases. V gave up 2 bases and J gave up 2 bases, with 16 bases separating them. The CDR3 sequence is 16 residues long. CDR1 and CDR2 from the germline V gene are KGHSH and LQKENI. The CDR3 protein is CASSPRIRDIAYEQYV. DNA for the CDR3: TGTGCCAGCTCACCAAGAATCCGGGACATAGCCTACGAGCAGTACGTC.

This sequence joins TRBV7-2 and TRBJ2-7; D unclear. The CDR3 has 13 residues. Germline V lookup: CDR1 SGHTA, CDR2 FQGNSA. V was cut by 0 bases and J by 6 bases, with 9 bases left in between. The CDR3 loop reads CASSLAAEGEQYF. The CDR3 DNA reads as TGTGCCAGCAGCTTAGCGGCCGAAGGCGAGCAGTACTTC.

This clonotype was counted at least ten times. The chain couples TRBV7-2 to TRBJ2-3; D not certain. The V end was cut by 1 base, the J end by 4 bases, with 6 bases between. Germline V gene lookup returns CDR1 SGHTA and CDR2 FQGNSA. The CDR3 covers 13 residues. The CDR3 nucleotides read TGTGCCAGCAGCTTAGTAGCAGCAGATACGCAGTATTTT. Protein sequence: CASSLVAADTQYF.